This TCR beta chain was obtained from a study of persistence of HIV-infected CD4 T cells. Study-wide findings and caveats: TCRbeta richness was lower in CMV- and Gag-responding cells than in anti-CD3/anti-CD28-responding cells.

The libraries were made with immunoSEQ version 4 in survey mode. Data came from immunoSEQ multiplex PCR; TCRdb stores just in-frame clones and leaves some out. The top ten clones hold under 0.55% of a sample with 40,000 or so clones, 88% of them seen once. Nonspecific anti-CD3/anti-CD28 bead stimulation represents the broad CD4+ T cell repertoire. Sorting selected CD4+ T cells upregulating both CD40 ligand and CD69. Germline V lookup: CDR1 MNHEY, CDR2 SVGAGI. The CDR3 totals 15 residues. V gave up 3 bases and J gave up 4 bases, with 15 bases separating them. Concerning this clone itself: Its specificity is not known.

The TCR sequence derives from an adult woman with HIV who was CMV-seropositive. This specimen consisted of CD4+ T cells sorted from PBMCs after approximately 19-hour stimulation, obtained from a patient who received antiretroviral therapy. The rearrangement uses TRBV6-5 and TRBJ1-2; a weak D match, TRBD1 (6 bases). The CDR3 protein is CASSYLGGSGYGYTF. CDR3 DNA: TGTGCCAGCAGTTATCTCGGGGGCAGCGGCTATGGCTACACCTTC.